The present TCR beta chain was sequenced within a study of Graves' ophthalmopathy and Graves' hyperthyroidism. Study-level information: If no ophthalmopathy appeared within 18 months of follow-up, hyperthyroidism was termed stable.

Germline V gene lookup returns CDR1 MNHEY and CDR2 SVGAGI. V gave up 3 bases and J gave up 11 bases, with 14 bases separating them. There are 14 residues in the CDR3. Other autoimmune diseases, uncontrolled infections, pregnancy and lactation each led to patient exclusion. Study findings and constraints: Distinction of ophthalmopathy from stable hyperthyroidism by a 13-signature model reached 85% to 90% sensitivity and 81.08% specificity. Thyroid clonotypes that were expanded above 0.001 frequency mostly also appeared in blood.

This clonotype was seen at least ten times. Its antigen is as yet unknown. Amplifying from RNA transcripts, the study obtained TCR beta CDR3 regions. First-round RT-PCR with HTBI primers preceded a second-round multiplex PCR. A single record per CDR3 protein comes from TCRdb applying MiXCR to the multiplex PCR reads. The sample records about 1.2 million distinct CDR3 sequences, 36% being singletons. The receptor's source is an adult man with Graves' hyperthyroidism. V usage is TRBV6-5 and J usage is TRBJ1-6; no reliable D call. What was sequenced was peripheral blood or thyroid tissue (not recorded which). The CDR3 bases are TGTGCCAGCAGTTATTCGGGTCAGTCGGCACCCCTCCACTTT. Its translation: CASSYSGQSAPLHF.